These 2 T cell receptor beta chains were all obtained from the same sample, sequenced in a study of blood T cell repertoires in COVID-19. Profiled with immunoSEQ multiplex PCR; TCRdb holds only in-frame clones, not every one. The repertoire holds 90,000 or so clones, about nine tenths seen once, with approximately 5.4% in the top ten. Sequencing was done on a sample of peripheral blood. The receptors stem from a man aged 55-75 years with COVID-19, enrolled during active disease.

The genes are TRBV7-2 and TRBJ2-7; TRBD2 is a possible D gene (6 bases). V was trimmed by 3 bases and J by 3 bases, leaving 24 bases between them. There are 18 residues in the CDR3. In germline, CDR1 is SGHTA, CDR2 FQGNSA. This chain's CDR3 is CASSFPHWTGERVYEQYF. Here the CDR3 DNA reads TGTGCCAGCAGCTTCCCTCACTGGACGGGAGAAAGAGTCTACGAGCAGTACTTC.

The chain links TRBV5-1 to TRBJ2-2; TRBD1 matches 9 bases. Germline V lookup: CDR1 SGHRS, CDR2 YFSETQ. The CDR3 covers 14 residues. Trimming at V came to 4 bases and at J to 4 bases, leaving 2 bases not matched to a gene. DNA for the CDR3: TGCGCCAGCAGCAAGGGACAGGGCACCGGGGAGCTGTTTTTT. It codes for CASSKGQGTGELFF.